Listed below are T cell receptor beta chains from one sample, sequenced in a study of PD-L1 blockade in urothelial cancer. Assay: immunoSEQ multiplex PCR; the TCRdb copy retains only in-frame clones and omits some. In the table there are tens of thousands of clones, 65% to 85% of which are singletons. Material: PBMCs, obtained around atezolizumab (anti-PD-L1) treatment. These receptors all stem from a man between 60 and 75 years old with urothelial cancer. The CDR3 runs from the conserved cysteine through the conserved F or W. A D gene is named only where the DNA matches it firmly. Clone size, where shown, is once, few, many, or a class for clones that have expanded.

size	V	J	D	DNA	CDR3
few	TRBV5-5	TRBJ1-5	.	TGTGCCAGCAGCTCGCATGGGGAGAAGGGTCAGCCCCAGCATTTT	CASSSHGEKGQPQHF
few	TRBV27	TRBJ2-7	.	TGTGCCAGCAGTTTGCGGCAGGGATTCCCCGCTGACTTC	CASSLRQGFPADF
.	TRBV25-1	TRBJ1-3	TRBD1	TGTGCCAGCAGTGGTCGGCAGGGGGAGAACACCATATATTTT	CASSGRQGENTIYF
.	TRBV5-8	TRBJ2-1	TRBD2	TGTGCCAGCAGCGGGGGACTAGCGGGAGTTTTCTACAATGAGCAGTTCTTC	CASSGGLAGVFYNEQFF
.	TRBV7-9	TRBJ2-7	TRBD2	TGTGCCAGCAGCCTAATTAGCGGGAGCTCCTACGAGCAGTACTTC	CASSLISGSSYEQYF
.	TRBV9	TRBJ2-1	TRBD2	TGTGCCAGCAGCCTAGGAGCGGGAGCTAACAATGAGCAGTTCTTC	CASSLGAGANNEQFF
many	TRBV21-1	TRBJ2-7	.	TGTGCCAGCAGCAAATCAAACAGCAAGCCCTCCTACGAGCAGTACTTC	CASSKSNSKPSYEQYF
once	TRBV7-2	TRBJ2-1	.	TGTGCCAGCAGCTTAGGGTTAGCGGCCAATGAGCAGTTCTTC	CASSLGLAANEQFF
.	TRBV2	TRBJ2-5	TRBD2	TGTGCCAGCAGTAGGGGTCCTAGCGGGGTACAAGAGACCCAGTACTTC	CASSRGPSGVQETQYF
.	TRBV28	TRBJ1-5	TRBD1	TGTGCCAGCAGTTTCACCGAACAGGGGACTCAGCATTTT	CASSFTEQGTQHF
.	TRBV11-1	TRBJ2-7	TRBD1	TGTGCCAGCAGCTTAGAGGGACAGAGCTCCTACGAGCAGTACTTC	CASSLEGQSSYEQYF
.	TRBV29-1	TRBJ2-7	TRBD2	TGCAGCGTCGGGTCGGTGTCTAGCGGGAGGTACTCCTACGAGCAGTACTTC	CSVGSVSSGRYSYEQYF
.	TRBV10-1	TRBJ2-1	TRBD2	TGCGCCAGCAGTGCGGGACTAGCGAGGTACAATGAGCAGTTCTTC	CASSAGLARYNEQFF
once	TRBV7-6	TRBJ1-1	TRBD1	TGTGCCAGCAGCCGGGGACAGGGACCATGGAACACTGAAGCTTTCTTT	CASSRGQGPWNTEAFF
few	TRBV5-4	TRBJ1-1	TRBD1	TGTGCCAGCAGCCGGGACAGACAGGGGAAGGACACTGAAGCTTTCTTT	CASSRDRQGKDTEAFF
.	TRBV7-9	TRBJ2-4	TRBD1	TGTGCCAGCAGCTTAGGACAGGGAAACATTCAGTACTTC	CASSLGQGNIQYF
.	TRBV6-5	TRBJ1-4	.	TGTGCCAGCAGTTACGGCCTCGTTAATGAAAAACTGTTTTTT	CASSYGLVNEKLFF
.	TRBV7-2	TRBJ2-2	TRBD1	TGTGCCAGCAGCTTAGACAGGGGGCGCCGGGAGCTGTTTTTT	CASSLDRGRRELFF
few	TRBV9	TRBJ2-1	.	TGTGCCAGCAGCGTAGTCGGGAGTCCTAGTGAGCAGTTCTTC	CASSVVGSPSEQFF
.	TRBV19	TRBJ1-5	.	TGTGCCAGTAGTATTTCGCCACTCGGCCGGGATCAGCCCCAGCATTTT	CASSISPLGRDQPQHF
.	TRBV19	TRBJ2-7	.	TGTGCCAGTAGTATGGGCCGAGCCATCGACGAGCAGTACTTC	CASSMGRAIDEQYF
.	TRBV5-4	TRBJ1-2	TRBD1	TGTGCCAGCAGCGTGGGACAGGGGGCGCGTGGCTACACCTTC	CASSVGQGARGYTF
.	TRBV27	TRBJ1-1	.	TGTGCCAGCAGTCCCGGGGGGGTCACTGAAGCTTTCTTT	CASSPGGVTEAFF
.	TRBV30	TRBJ1-5	TRBD1	TGTGCCTGGAACAGGGGCGAGATCAGCAATCAGCCCCAGCATTTT	CAWNRGEISNQPQHF
.	TRBV19	TRBJ1-2	.	TGTGCCAGTAGTATGGAGGGTTGGGCTGAGCGCTACACCTTC	CASSMEGWAERYTF
.	TRBV5-1	TRBJ2-1	TRBD2	TGCGCCAGCAGCCTCGGGACTAGCGGGGATTCCCCCCAGTTCTTC	CASSLGTSGDSPQFF
.	TRBV25-1	TRBJ2-1	TRBD2	TGTGCCAGCCACGGGTGGGAGGGCGACAATGAGCAGTTCTTC	CASHGWEGDNEQFF
.	TRBV5-4	TRBJ1-5	TRBD1	TGTGCCAGCAGCTCCGGGACAGCAAATCAGCCCCAGCATTTT	CASSSGTANQPQHF
.	TRBV7-9	TRBJ1-6	.	TGTGCCAGCAGCTTAGGACAGAGCTCCTATAATTCACCCCTCCACTTT	CASSLGQSSYNSPLHF
.	TRBV19	TRBJ2-6	TRBD2	TGTGCCAGTAGTATGAGAAGCGGGAGCCGGTCTGGGGCCAACGTCCTGACTTTC	CASSMRSGSRSGANVLTF
.	TRBV6-5	TRBJ1-2	.	TGTGCCAGCAGTAAAACTCCTGCCTTTGGCTACACCTTC	CASSKTPAFGYTF
.	TRBV10-2	TRBJ1-2	.	TGCGCCAGCAGTGAGTGGGGGGTGGGCTACACCTTC	CASSEWGVGYTF
.	TRBV6-6	TRBJ2-2	TRBD1	TGTGCCAGCAGTTACGTTCAGGGGGCATCCGGGGAGCTGTTTTTT	CASSYVQGASGELFF
.	TRBV28	TRBJ1-5	.	TGTGCCAGCTGGAGTAGCAATCAGCCCCAGCATTTT	CASWSSNQPQHF
once	TRBV30	TRBJ1-6	.	TGTGCCTGGACGGGGAGGGCCTATTCACCCCTCCACTTT	CAWTGRAYSPLHF
.	TRBV19	TRBJ2-5	.	TGTGCCACGGGAGTGACCCGCGGGGAGACCCAGTACTTC	CATGVTRGETQYF
.	TRBV5-6	TRBJ1-5	.	TGTGCCAGCAGCTTGGCCGGGCAGGGAGGACAGCCCCAGCATTTT	CASSLAGQGGQPQHF
.	TRBV5-6	TRBJ1-1	TRBD1	TGTGCCAGCAGCCCCTGGACAGGGTTCATGAACACTGAAGCTTTCTTT	CASSPWTGFMNTEAFF
.	TRBV7-9	TRBJ1-4	.	TGTGCCAGCAGGGAAGCGGACAGCTTTAATGAAAAACTGTTTTTT	CASREADSFNEKLFF
.	TRBV6-1	TRBJ2-1	TRBD2	TGTGCCAGCACCTTTAGCGGGAGTTCCTACAATGAGCAGTTCTTC	CASTFSGSSYNEQFF
.	TRBV19	TRBJ2-2	TRBD2	TGTGCCAGTGGGACTAGCGGTTCTTTGAACACCGGGGAGCTGTTTTTT	CASGTSGSLNTGELFF
.	TRBV18	TRBJ1-2	.	TGTGCCAGCTCACCACCGGCAGTCTATGGCTACACCTTC	CASSPPAVYGYTF
.	TRBV4-1	TRBJ2-5	.	TGCGCCAGCAGCCTCGGGACTCATCCTGGGGAGACCCAGTACTTC	CASSLGTHPGETQYF
.	TRBV19	TRBJ2-2	TRBD2	TGTGCCAGTATCCCCCGGAGTAGCGGGAGAATCGGGGAGCTGTTTTTT	CASIPRSSGRIGELFF
.	TRBV9	TRBJ2-1	TRBD2	TGTGCCAGCAGCCCCCGACGGCTAGCGGGGGTAAGGTCCTACAATGAGCAGTTCTTC	CASSPRRLAGVRSYNEQFF
.	TRBV4-3	TRBJ2-1	TRBD1	TGCGCCAGCAGCCAGAGGACAGGGTTTAGTTTTCCGACCTGCAATGAGCAGTTCTTC	CASSQRTGFSFPTCNEQFF
.	TRBV5-1	TRBJ1-1	.	TGCGCCAGCAGATATGCCTCAGGGGAAGGAACTGAAGCTTTCTTT	CASRYASGEGTEAFF
.	TRBV29-1	TRBJ2-7	.	TGCAGCCCAAGCCACCGGGGTGGGGGGACCTACGAGCAGTACTTC	CSPSHRGGGTYEQYF
.	TRBV14	TRBJ1-4	.	TGTGCCAGCAGCCCCCGGACACAAAGGGGTGAAAAACTGTTTTTT	CASSPRTQRGEKLFF